The next 31 T cell receptor beta chains were all read from a single sample in a study of control samples from healthy donors and cancer patients. Produced via immunoSEQ multiplex PCR; TCRdb's table is partial and in-frame only. The repertoire holds some 17,000 clones, with roughly nine tenths as singletons. The sample taken for sequencing was PBMCs. The receptors here all came from a man in his sixties with head and neck cancer.

The gene calls are TRBV5-1 and TRBJ2-2; the D call may be TRBD1 or TRBD2 (5 bases each). CDR1 and CDR2 (germline): SGHRS, YFSETQ. The CDR3 covers 14 residues. V was trimmed by 4 bases and J by 1 base, leaving 8 bases between them. The CDR3 DNA reads TGCGCCAGCAGCGGGACGGAGAACACCGGGGAGCTGTTTTTT. It encodes CASSGTENTGELFF.

V gene TRBV4-1 combines with J gene TRBJ2-2, with D uncertain. The CDR3 has 17 amino acids. Trimming took 1 base from V and 0 from J, leaving 12 bases between them. Germline assignment: CDR1 MGHRA and CDR2 YSYEKL. CDR3 coding DNA: TGCGCCAGCAGCCAAGGGTTGAGGCAGACGAACACCGGGGAGCTGTTTTTT. It translates to CASSQGLRQTNTGELFF.

This clone appeared a single time. The chain is built from TRBV5-6 and TRBJ1-6; D call uncertain. V lost 1 base and J 4 bases, leaving 12 bases between the germline ends. The CDR3 is 16 amino acids. Germline CDR1 and CDR2: SGHDT and YYEEEE. The CDR3 region has the DNA TGTGCCAGCAGCTTGCCGGAGAGGGAATATAATTCACCCCTCCACTTT. It yields the protein CASSLPEREYNSPLHF. The variable domain in full, completed from reference TRBV5-6 and TRBJ1-6, reads DAGVTQSPTHLIKTRGQQVTLRCSPKSGHDTVSWYQQALGQGPQFIFQYYEEEERQRGNFPDRFSGHQFPNYSSELNVNALLLGDSALYLCASSLPEREYNSPLHFGNGTRLTVT.

The gene calls are TRBV5-1 and TRBJ2-3; D gene uncertain. Trimming took 1 base from V and 6 from J, leaving 6 bases between them. The germline V gene has CDR1 SGHRS and CDR2 YFSETQ. This CDR3 is 12 amino acids long. The CDR3 loop is CASSLRSDTQYF. For the CDR3, the DNA is TGCGCCAGCAGCTTGCGATCGGATACGCAGTATTTT.

The V call is TRBV5-4, the J call TRBJ1-2; a weak D match, TRBD1 (5 bases). Trimming took 7 bases from V and 5 from J, leaving 18 bases between them. The CDR3 sequence is 14 residues long. CDR1 and CDR2 from the germline V gene are SGHNT and YYREEE (reference sequence). CDR3 amino acids: CASPGQGPGYGYTF. CDR3 nucleotide sequence: TGTGCCAGCCCTGGGCAGGGCCCCGGGTATGGCTACACCTTC.

This rearrangement joins TRBV2 to TRBJ2-1; the D call may be TRBD1 or TRBD2 (7 bases each). Germline CDR1 is SNHLY and CDR2 is FYNNEI. The CDR3 has 19 amino acids. V lost 0 bases, J lost 0 bases, and 18 bases lay in between. The CDR3, as DNA: TGTGCCAGCAGTGAAGCGGTTTGGTCCAGGGGGGGCTCCTACAATGAGCAGTTCTTC. The encoded protein is CASSEAVWSRGGSYNEQFF.

The CDR3 DNA sequence: TGCGCCAGCAGCTTGGGAACAGGGGTGGGTAACTATGGCTACACCTTC. This translates into CASSLGTGVGNYGYTF. This chain joins TRBV5-1 and TRBJ1-2; TRBD1 matches 7 bases. Trimming took 0 bases from V and 1 from J; bases not matched to a gene: 6. The germline CDR1 and CDR2 sequences are SGHRS and YFSETQ. CDR3 length: 16 residues.

V usage is TRBV5-6 and J usage is TRBJ1-1; 8 nucleotides agree with TRBD1. CDR3 length equals 16 residues. With 0 bases clipped from V and 4 bases from J, the junction kept 8 bases outside the gene matches. Germline V gives CDR1 SGHDT, CDR2 YYEEEE. This CDR3 is CASSLVGGQEGTEAFF. CDR3 in DNA: TGTGCCAGCAGCTTGGTGGGGGGACAGGAGGGCACTGAAGCTTTCTTT.

The J gene is TRBJ2-1, the V gene TRBV2; 9 bases line up with TRBD1. Germline assignment: CDR1 SNHLY and CDR2 FYNNEI. The CDR3 is 14 amino acids. V lost 8 bases, J lost 4 bases, and 6 bases stayed unmatched. This CDR3 is CASQQDRGYNEQFF. Here the CDR3 DNA reads TGTGCCAGCCAGCAGGACAGGGGATACAATGAGCAGTTCTTC.

This sequence joins TRBV7-8 and TRBJ1-2; D is unresolved. Per germline, CDR1 SGHVS and CDR2 FQNEAQ. This CDR3 is built from 13 residues. V lost 2 bases, J lost 4 bases, and 8 bases lay in between. CDR3 in DNA: TGTGCCAGCAGCTTACCAAGGGCCTATGGCTACACCTTC. It translates to CASSLPRAYGYTF.

This clone was recorded only once. V is TRBV25-1 and J is TRBJ2-1, with TRBD1 matching over 10 bases. The CDR3 extends over 15 amino acids. The V and J ends lost 6 bases and 4 bases, in that order; junction bases with no gene match: 6. Per the germline V gene, CDR1 is MGHDK and CDR2 is SYGVNS. The CDR3 is CASRGGTGVYNEQFF. CDR3 in DNA: TGTGCCAGCAGGGGAGGGACAGGGGTTTACAATGAGCAGTTCTTC.

V and J are TRBV5-1 and TRBJ1-4; D unresolved. Germline CDR1 and CDR2: SGHRS and YFSETQ. V was shortened by 1 base and J by 0 bases, with 4 bases between the two germline ends. The CDR3 length is 14 residues. CDR3: CASSLTATNEKLFF. Written as DNA, the CDR3 is TGCGCCAGCAGCTTGACAGCAACTAATGAAAAACTGTTTTTT. The variable domain in full, completed from reference TRBV5-1 and TRBJ1-4, reads KAGVTQTPRYLIKTRGQQVTLSCSPISGHRSVSWYQQTPGQGLQFLFEYFSETQRNKGNFPGRFSGRQFSNSRSEMNVSTLELGDSALYLCASSLTATNEKLFFGSGTQLSVL.

V is TRBV6-5 and J is TRBJ2-7; D could derive from TRBD1 or TRBD2 (7 bases each). The CDR3 spans 15 residues. Germline V gene sequence: CDR1 MNHEY, CDR2 SVGAGI. The germline V and J ends were trimmed by 7 bases and 2 bases, with 18 bases remaining between them. DNA for the CDR3: TGTGCCAGCACCCCGGGGCAGGGGGGGACCTACGAGCAGTACTTC. Residues: CASTPGQGGTYEQYF.

The chain uses TRBV18 and TRBJ2-1; 14 bases line up with TRBD2. The CDR3 has 18 residues. Germline V gene lookup returns CDR1 KGHSH and CDR2 LQKENI. V was pared by 0 bases and J by 9 bases, with 10 bases of the junction left unmatched. CDR3 DNA: TGTGCCAGCTCACCACCCCACGGGACTAGCGGGGGCTTGGGTGAGCAGTTCTTC. Translated, it gives CASSPPHGTSGGLGEQFF.

In its sample, this clone ranks as medium-sized. The V and J genes are TRBV11-2 and TRBJ1-1; D remains ambiguous. Trimming took 0 bases from V and 1 from J, leaving 15 bases between them. Germline CDR1 reads SGHAT; CDR2 reads FQNNGV. The length of the CDR3 is 17 residues. The CDR3, as DNA: TGTGCCAGCAGCTTAGATCGGGGTTTCGCGGGGAACACTGAAGCTTTCTTT. Protein: CASSLDRGFAGNTEAFF.

The chain joins TRBV6-6 to TRBJ1-3; TRBD1 matches 11 bases. The V gene end was trimmed by 5 bases and the J gene end by 2 bases; junction bases not matched to a gene: 11. The CDR3 contains 18 residues. From germline, CDR1 is MNHNY and CDR2 SVGAGI (reference sequence). CDR3 sequence: CASSPRTGGSSAGNTIYF. The CDR3 region has the DNA TGTGCCAGCAGTCCCCGGACAGGGGGCTCCTCGGCTGGAAACACCATATATTTT.

The chain uses TRBV5-1 and TRBJ1-1, with D possibly TRBD1 on 6 matching bases. Trimming took 3 bases from V and 1 from J, leaving 10 bases between them. Germline V CDR1 and CDR2: SGHRS, YFSETQ. The CDR3 loop spans 14 amino acids. CDR3 loop: CASSSTGQNTEAFF. The CDR3 region has the DNA TGCGCCAGCAGCTCGACAGGCCAGAACACTGAAGCTTTCTTT.

V gene TRBV7-2 combines with J gene TRBJ2-3, with D perhaps matching TRBD2 (6 bases). Germline V gives CDR1 SGHTA, CDR2 FQGNSA. This CDR3 is 14 amino acids long. The V end lost 5 bases, the J end lost 0 bases, and 9 bases lay between the germline ends. The CDR3: CASSLGTSTDTQYF. The CDR3 nucleotides are TGTGCCAGCAGCCTAGGGACTAGCACAGATACGCAGTATTTT. The full variable domain, completed using reference TRBV7-2 and TRBJ2-3, is GAGVSQSPSNKVTEKGKDVELRCDPISGHTALYWYRQSLGQGLEFLIYFQGNSAPDKSGLPSDRFSAERTGGSVSTLTIQRTQQEDSAVYLCASSLGTSTDTQYFGPGTRLTVL.

The rearrangement links TRBV3-1 (or the pseudogene TRBV3-2) to TRBJ1-1, with unresolved D. The CDR3 extends over 14 amino acids. Trimming left V 0 bases short and J 1 base short, with 6 bases between. CDR1 is LGHDT, CDR2 YNNKEL, per germline (reference sequence). CDR3 sequence (DNA): TGTGCCAGCAGCCAAGAGGCGCCGAACACTGAAGCTTTCTTT. Amino acid sequence: CASSQEAPNTEAFF.

V gene TRBV3-1 (or the pseudogene TRBV3-2) combines with J gene TRBJ2-3; D may be TRBD1 (6 bases). V lost 2 bases and J lost 3, with 9 bases in between. Germline-derived CDR1 and CDR2 are LGHDT and YNNKEL (reference sequence). The CDR3 spans 14 residues. CDR3: CASSQSGATDTQYF. Written as DNA, the CDR3 is TGTGCCAGCAGCCAATCAGGGGCAACAGATACGCAGTATTTT.

This clone was seen more than once but under ten times. The J gene is TRBJ2-3, the V gene TRBV6-5; the match to TRBD1 covers 7 bases. The junction had 2 bases not matched to a gene; V was cut back by 2 bases and J by 9 bases. The CDR3 is 12 residues long. Germline V gene data show CDR1 as MNHEY and CDR2 as SVGAGI. CDR3 nucleotides: TGTGCCAGCAGTTACGGGGGACAGACGCAGTATTTT. As protein: CASSYGGQTQYF.

This sequence joins TRBV7-8 and TRBJ2-1, with D maybe TRBD2 (5 bases). Germline lookup yields CDR1 SGHVS and CDR2 FQNEAQ. CDR3 length: 16 residues. Trimming removed 1 base at V and 5 bases at J, with 15 bases between. CDR3 nucleotides: TGTGCCAGCAGCTTAGGAGGGATTCAGTCACACAATGAGCAGTTCTTC. It codes for CASSLGGIQSHNEQFF.

The rearrangement uses TRBV27 and TRBJ2-2; 7 bases are a match to TRBD1. Germline CDR1 reads MNHEY; CDR2 reads SMNVEV (reference sequence). J gave up 4 bases and V 5 bases, and 4 bases lay outside the gene matches. The CDR3 loop spans 14 amino acids. CDR3 loop: CASSMGQLTGELFF. Here the CDR3 DNA reads TGTGCCAGCAGTATGGGACAGCTCACCGGGGAGCTGTTTTTT.

This sequence joins TRBV7-2 and TRBJ1-1; no definite D call. Germline values: CDR1 SGHTA, CDR2 FQGNSA. The CDR3 loop spans 15 amino acids. Trimming removed 4 bases at V and 0 bases at J, with 12 bases between. CDR3 bases: TGTGCCAGCAGCTCCCGACCCATGCTGAACACTGAAGCTTTCTTT. Translation: CASSSRPMLNTEAFF.

The rearrangement joins TRBV18 to TRBJ1-5, with 10 bases identical to TRBD1. Unmatched junction bases numbered 9, after V lost 3 bases and J lost 7 bases. The germline V gene encodes CDR1 KGHSH and CDR2 LQKENI. CDR3 length equals 16 residues. CDR3 region: CASSPPGTGAVQPQHF. The CDR3 DNA follows: TGTGCCAGCTCACCTCCCGGGACAGGGGCGGTGCAGCCCCAGCATTTT. The full variable domain, with the rest looked up from reference TRBV18 and TRBJ1-5, is NAGVMQNPRHLVRRRGQEARLRCSPMKGHSHVYWYRQLPEEGLKFMVYLQKENIIDESGMPKERFSAEFPKEGPSILRIQQVVRGDSAAYFCASSPPGTGAVQPQHFGDGTRLSIL.

V and J are TRBV5-1 and TRBJ2-1; no clear D. The CDR3 loop spans 13 amino acids. Trimming took off 0 bases at V and 5 bases at J, with 6 bases between the two ends. Germline V gene lookup returns CDR1 SGHRS and CDR2 YFSETQ. The CDR3 nucleotides are TGCGCCAGCAGCTTGGGGGCGGACAATGAGCAGTTCTTC. Its protein is CASSLGADNEQFF.

The rearrangement links TRBV7-2 to TRBJ2-2, with D unresolved. Trimming stripped 1 base from V and 6 bases from J, with 12 bases between. The CDR3 contains 15 residues. Germline CDR1 reads SGHTA; CDR2 reads FQGNSA. This CDR3 is CASSLVLRQAGELFF. The CDR3, as DNA: TGTGCCAGCAGCTTAGTCCTCCGGCAGGCCGGGGAGCTGTTTTTT. Full variable domain (remainder filled in from reference TRBV7-2 and TRBJ2-2): GAGVSQSPSNKVTEKGKDVELRCDPISGHTALYWYRQSLGQGLEFLIYFQGNSAPDKSGLPSDRFSAERTGGSVSTLTIQRTQQEDSAVYLCASSLVLRQAGELFFGEGSRLTVL.

CDR3 nucleotides: TGTGCCAGCAGCCACGGCGGCAGGGGAAACACTGAAGCTTTCTTT. Translating it yields CASSHGGRGNTEAFF. V gene TRBV6-2 or TRBV6-3 combines with J gene TRBJ1-1; TRBD1 might be the D (6 bases). Germline CDR1 and CDR2: MNHEY and SVGEGT. Trimming removed 6 bases at V and 2 bases at J, with 16 bases between. This CDR3 comprises 15 residues.

In this sample, this clone turned up once. The V and J genes are TRBV7-2 and TRBJ2-2, with a weak D call TRBD1 (6 bases). Germline loops: CDR1 SGHTA, CDR2 FQGNSA. The CDR3 loop spans 14 amino acids. Trimming shortened V by 3 bases and J by 2 bases, and 7 bases separated the two germline ends. CDR3: CASSLDRNTGELFF. The CDR3 DNA reads as TGTGCCAGCAGCTTGGACAGAAACACCGGGGAGCTGTTTTTT.

The chain is built from TRBV5-1 and TRBJ2-7; D is uncertain. In germline, CDR1 is SGHRS, CDR2 YFSETQ. V was trimmed by 0 bases and J by 0 bases, leaving 10 bases between them. The CDR3 sequence is 15 residues long. The CDR3 DNA reads as TGCGCCAGCAGCTTGGTCCCAACAACCTCCTACGAGCAGTACTTC. Its translation: CASSLVPTTSYEQYF.

V usage is TRBV13 and J usage is TRBJ2-3; TRBD2 might be the D (6 bases). From germline, CDR1 is PRHDT and CDR2 FYEKMQ (reference sequence). V lost 5 bases and J 2 bases, leaving 14 bases between the germline ends. The CDR3 is made up of 15 amino acids. In nucleotides, the CDR3 is TGTGCCAGCAGCACCGGGACTTCGTACACAGATACGCAGTATTTT. Translating it yields CASSTGTSYTDTQYF.